This TCR beta chain was identified during a study of Ad26.COV2.S vaccination and SARS-CoV-2 variants. Clones were read by immunoSEQ multiplex PCR, and TCRdb kept only the in-frame ones, dropping some. The data hold about 350,000 clones, with approximately 81% observed a single time. The germline V gene has CDR1 LGHDT and CDR2 YNNKEL (reference sequence). The ends were cut back, 1 base at V and 8 bases at J, with 9 bases in the middle. This CDR3 is 14 amino acids long. Treatment defined: around 19 received Ad26.COV2.S at low or high dose, single or two shots; about 5 received placebo; per-sample allocation not given. Sample collection was performed on day 63 after the first vaccine or placebo injection. The sample came from a Boston adult aged 18-55 years.

The chain recombines TRBV3-1 (or the pseudogene TRBV3-2) with TRBJ1-6; no definite D call. The sequenced sample was peripheral blood, obtained in a trial of Ad26.COV2.S vaccine versus placebo. The receptor was isolated from a person between 18 and 65 years old who received the Ad26.COV2.S COVID-19 vaccine or a placebo. The CDR3 nucleotides read TGTGCCAGCAGCCAAGTGGTCTCAGATTCACCCCTCCACTTT. Amino acids: CASSQVVSDSPLHF.